The 24 T cell receptor beta chains reported below all come from one sample, sequenced in a study of control samples from healthy donors and cancer patients (TCRdb year 2020). Library creation used the immunoSEQ multiplex PCR assay. TCRdb took over this immuneACCESS table, retaining in-frame rearrangements with V and J assigned. Such tables are incomplete; in checked studies, under half of the missing clones stem from an unresolved V gene, and the remainder is unexplained. This sample gives 120,000 to 150,000 clones in total; 90% to 95% of them show up just once. The ten largest clones represent around 13% of the sample. Material for sequencing was blood. The receptor source for this set is a man in his forties or fifties in good health.

The DNA for the CDR3 is TGTGCCACCAGCAGAGAAGGGACAGGGACCTACGAGCAGTACTTC. Translation: CATSREGTGTYEQYF. This chain links TRBV15 with TRBJ2-7; 9 bases match TRBD1. V was clipped by 0 bases and J by 2 bases; unmatched bases: 2. The germline V gene has CDR1 LNHNV and CDR2 YYDKDF (reference sequence). The CDR3 loop spans 15 amino acids.

As concerns this clone: The sample has other DNA sequences that encode this CDR3 too. V gene TRBV12-3 or TRBV12-4 combines with J gene TRBJ1-2, with D possibly TRBD1 on 5 matching bases. V was clipped by 3 bases and J by 4 bases, with 9 bases between them. CDR3 length: 13 amino acids. The CDR3 loop reads CASSLGQGYGYTF. CDR3 sequence (DNA): TGTGCCAGCAGTTTGGGGCAGGGCTATGGCTACACCTTC.

The V gene is TRBV5-6, the J gene TRBJ2-7, with TRBD1 identical over 8 bases. The CDR3 is made up of 13 amino acids. Trimming cost V 3 bases and J 6 bases; bases outside gene matches: 5. The germline V gene encodes CDR1 SGHDT and CDR2 YYEEEE. CDR3 region: CASSWDRHFEQYF. CDR3 nucleotide sequence: TGTGCCAGCAGCTGGGACAGGCACTTCGAGCAGTACTTC. Based on the CDR3 plus reference TRBV5-6 and TRBJ2-7, the full variable domain is DAGVTQSPTHLIKTRGQQVTLRCSPKSGHDTVSWYQQALGQGPQFIFQYYEEEERQRGNFPDRFSGHQFPNYSSELNVNALLLGDSALYLCASSWDRHFEQYFGPGTRLTVT.

The CDR3 sequence: CASSPPGGENTEAFF. CDR3 DNA: TGTGCCAGCTCACCCCCCGGCGGGGAGAACACTGAAGCTTTCTTT. This rearrangement joins TRBV18 to TRBJ1-1; D gene unclear. V lost 3 bases and J 1 base, leaving 12 bases between the germline ends. The CDR3 contains 15 residues. Germline V gene data show CDR1 as KGHSH and CDR2 as LQKENI. Full variable domain (outside the CDR3, taken from reference TRBV18 and TRBJ1-1): NAGVMQNPRHLVRRRGQEARLRCSPMKGHSHVYWYRQLPEEGLKFMVYLQKENIIDESGMPKERFSAEFPKEGPSILRIQQVVRGDSAAYFCASSPPGGENTEAFFGQGTRLTVV.

The chain has TRBV13 and TRBJ2-3, with 7 bases aligning to TRBD1. Trimming took 0 bases from V and 2 from J; bases not matched to a gene: 5. Germline V gives CDR1 PRHDT, CDR2 FYEKMQ (reference sequence). The CDR3 contains 16 residues. CDR3 DNA: TGTGCCAGCAGCTTAGGGACAGGGCTTTACACAGATACGCAGTATTTT. It translates to CASSLGTGLYTDTQYF.

This chain connects TRBV24-1 to TRBJ2-5, with 7 bases lining up with TRBD1. Trimming removed 4 bases from V and 0 bases from J; junction bases left unmatched: 4. This CDR3 contains 15 residues. The germline CDR1 and CDR2 sequences are KGHDR and SFDVKD. The CDR3 here is CATSDLDRHQETQYF. In DNA, the CDR3 is TGTGCCACCAGTGACCTGGACAGGCACCAAGAGACCCAGTACTTC.

The rearrangement uses TRBV4-3 and TRBJ1-4; a weak D match, TRBD1 (6 bases). The CDR3 contains 17 residues. Looked up from germline, CDR1 is LGHNA and CDR2 is YSLEER. V lost 0 bases to trimming and J lost 8 bases, with 19 bases between them. This chain's CDR3 is CASSQDRNREFGEKLFF. In DNA form, the CDR3 reads TGCGCCAGCAGCCAAGATCGAAACAGGGAGTTTGGGGAAAAACTGTTTTTT.

With respect to this clone: One junction end disagrees with the germline gene, perhaps due to a read error. The CDR3, as DNA: TGTGCCGGCAGAAGCGGTGGGATAGGGGGCTACACCTTC. It yields the protein CAGRSGGIGGYTF. The chain couples TRBV27 to TRBJ1-2; no clear D gene. Germline assignment: CDR1 MNHEY and CDR2 SMNVEV (reference sequence). CDR3 length: 13 residues.

The gene calls are TRBV28 and TRBJ2-5; D is unclear. The CDR3 length is 15 residues. Germline V CDR1 and CDR2: MDHEN, SYDVKM. V was clipped by 6 bases and J by 0 bases, with 14 bases between them. For the CDR3, the DNA is TGTGCCAGCAGCTCGACGGAGACGTACCAAGAGACCCAGTACTTC. Translation: CASSSTETYQETQYF.

This chain links TRBV9 with TRBJ1-5; no clear D. This CDR3 spans 12 amino acids. Germline values: CDR1 SGDLS, CDR2 YYNGEE. The ends were cut back, 3 bases at V and 7 bases at J, with 8 bases in the middle. In DNA, the CDR3 is TGTGCCAGCAGCGGAGTAATCCAGCCCCAGCATTTT. The encoded protein is CASSGVIQPQHF.

The J gene is TRBJ1-2, the V gene TRBV6-6; no firm D call. The germline CDR1 and CDR2 sequences are MNHNY and SVGAGI (reference sequence). There are 15 residues in the CDR3. The V end lost 2 bases, the J end lost 6 bases, and 16 bases lay between the germline ends. CDR3 sequence (DNA): TGTGCCAGCAGTTACGACCGGATCCCCTCCAATGGCTACACCTTC. The encoded protein is CASSYDRIPSNGYTF.

The chain uses TRBV11-1 and TRBJ1-4, with no clear D. The germline V gene encodes CDR1 SGHAT and CDR2 FQDESV (reference sequence). This CDR3 region has 14 residues. The V gene lost 4 bases and the J gene lost 8 bases, with 14 bases spanning the gap. CDR3 in amino acids: CASSSDLAGEKLFF. CDR3 sequence (DNA): TGTGCCAGCAGCTCGGACTTAGCGGGCGAAAAACTGTTTTTT. Full variable domain (outside the CDR3, taken from reference TRBV11-1 and TRBJ1-4): EAEVAQSPRYKITEKSQAVAFWCDPISGHATLYWYRQILGQGPELLVQFQDESVVDDSQLPKDRFSAERLKGVDSTLKIQPAELGDSAMYLCASSSDLAGEKLFFGSGTQLSVL.

This clone came up a few times. This chain uses TRBV25-1 with TRBJ1-2; a possible D gene is TRBD1 (6 bases). Deletions cut 3 bases from V and 2 bases from J, with 10 bases between. Germline V gives CDR1 MGHDK, CDR2 SYGVNS. This CDR3 contains 14 residues. In DNA form, the CDR3 reads TGTGCCAGCAGTGATGTTGGGACAAACTATGGCTACACCTTC. This sequence encodes CASSDVGTNYGYTF.

The chain employs TRBV18 and TRBJ2-3, with D unresolved. The germline gives CDR1 KGHSH, CDR2 LQKENI. This CDR3 region has 12 residues. Trimming took off 3 bases at V and 3 bases at J, with 4 bases between the two ends. CDR3 bases: TGTGCCAGCTCACCCGGGACAGATACGCAGTATTTT. Translated: CASSPGTDTQYF.

The chain couples TRBV9 to TRBJ2-3; 8 bases agree with TRBD1. V was clipped by 3 bases and J by 2 bases; unmatched bases: 5. The CDR3 covers 15 residues. Per the germline V gene, CDR1 is SGDLS and CDR2 is YYNGEE. This CDR3 reads CASSAGTGNTDTQYF. In DNA, the CDR3 is TGTGCCAGCAGCGCGGGGACAGGAAACACAGATACGCAGTATTTT.

The chain employs TRBV6-6 and TRBJ2-7, with D unresolved. Trimming removed 5 bases at V and 6 bases at J, with 14 bases between. Germline V gene data show CDR1 as MNHNY and CDR2 as SVGAGI (reference sequence). The CDR3 sequence is 13 residues long. The CDR3 loop reads CASSMGFSGEQYF. CDR3 nucleotide sequence: TGTGCCAGCAGTATGGGTTTTTCTGGCGAGCAGTACTTC.

The V and J genes are TRBV5-1 and TRBJ2-3; possible D gene TRBD1, 6 bases. This CDR3 has 16 amino acids. The germline V gene has CDR1 SGHRS and CDR2 YFSETQ. V gave up 2 bases and J gave up 5 bases, with 18 bases separating them. The CDR3 DNA reads TGCGCCAGCAGCTTAGTCAGGGGCCATGGGTTAGATACGCAGTATTTT. Protein: CASSLVRGHGLDTQYF. The full variable domain, with the rest looked up from reference TRBV5-1 and TRBJ2-3, is KAGVTQTPRYLIKTRGQQVTLSCSPISGHRSVSWYQQTPGQGLQFLFEYFSETQRNKGNFPGRFSGRQFSNSRSEMNVSTLELGDSALYLCASSLVRGHGLDTQYFGPGTRLTVL.

The rearrangement links TRBV24-1 to TRBJ2-1; D gene uncertain. This CDR3 has 13 residues. In germline, CDR1 is KGHDR, CDR2 SFDVKD. Between the trimmed V and J ends, which lost 5 bases and 0 bases, there was a span of 4 bases. In nucleotides, the CDR3 is TGTGCCACCAGTGGCGGCTCCTACAATGAGCAGTTCTTC. Its protein is CATSGGSYNEQFF.

The CDR3 loop reads CASVMPGQGGHGYTF. Written as DNA, the CDR3 is TGTGCCAGCGTTATGCCGGGACAGGGAGGGCATGGCTACACCTTC. The chain uses TRBV7-2 and TRBJ1-2; 9 bases agree with TRBD1. The V segment lost 8 bases and the J segment 6 bases; nucleotides outside the gene matches: 13. The CDR3 loop spans 15 amino acids. Germline CDR1 is SGHTA and CDR2 is FQGNSA.

V and J are TRBV7-8 and TRBJ2-7; 11 positions agree with TRBD1. With 5 bases clipped from V and 3 bases from J, the junction kept 18 bases outside the gene matches. CDR1 SGHVS and CDR2 FQNEAQ come from the germline V gene. This CDR3 comprises 19 residues. The CDR3 is CASSGGTGGGRLDGYEQYF. The CDR3 bases are TGTGCCAGCAGCGGTGGGACAGGGGGAGGTAGACTCGATGGCTACGAGCAGTACTTC.

The gene calls are TRBV30 and TRBJ1-2; TRBD1 matches 9 bases. V shed 1 base, J shed 4 bases, and the junction held 4 bases outside the gene matches. The CDR3 loop spans 14 amino acids. From germline, CDR1 is GTSNPN and CDR2 SVGIG (reference sequence). This CDR3 is CAWSGQGVGYGYTF. CDR3 bases: TGTGCCTGGAGTGGACAGGGGGTGGGCTATGGCTACACCTTC.

The chain is built from TRBV18 and TRBJ1-1; TRBD1 might be the D (5 bases). This CDR3 is 13 amino acids long. CDR1 and CDR2 from the germline V gene are KGHSH and LQKENI. The V end lost 1 base, the J end lost 4 bases, and 7 bases lay between the germline ends. In nucleotides, the CDR3 is TGTGCCAGCTCACCACGGGGGGGCACTGAAGCTTTCTTT. Translation gives CASSPRGGTEAFF. Supplemented by reference TRBV18 and TRBJ1-1, the full variable domain reads NAGVMQNPRHLVRRRGQEARLRCSPMKGHSHVYWYRQLPEEGLKFMVYLQKENIIDESGMPKERFSAEFPKEGPSILRIQQVVRGDSAAYFCASSPRGGTEAFFGQGTRLTVV.

The chain uses TRBV18 and TRBJ2-7, with 8 bases identical to TRBD1. V shed 3 bases, J shed 13 bases, and the junction held 5 bases outside the gene matches. The germline V gene has CDR1 KGHSH and CDR2 LQKENI. The CDR3 is 11 residues long. CDR3 amino acids: CASSPDREKYF. The CDR3 region has the DNA TGTGCCAGCTCACCGGACAGGGAGAAATACTTC.

For the CDR3, the DNA is TGTGCCAGCAGCTCCCCCGACAGGGAAGAGACCCAGTACTTC. Protein sequence: CASSSPDREETQYF. The chain recombines TRBV5-6 with TRBJ2-5; 7 bases line up with TRBD1. After removal of 3 bases from V and 3 bases from J, the junction contained 5 bases not matched to a gene. Germline V gene data show CDR1 as SGHDT and CDR2 as YYEEEE. The CDR3 has 14 amino acids. Based on the CDR3 plus reference TRBV5-6 and TRBJ2-5, the full variable domain is DAGVTQSPTHLIKTRGQQVTLRCSPKSGHDTVSWYQQALGQGPQFIFQYYEEEERQRGNFPDRFSGHQFPNYSSELNVNALLLGDSALYLCASSSPDREETQYFGPGTRLLVL.